This T cell receptor beta chain was sequenced in a study of a mutant IDH1 vaccine in newly diagnosed glioma. Germline CDR1 reads MNHEY; CDR2 reads SMNVEV (reference sequence). This CDR3 comprises 13 residues. Trimming shortened V by 4 bases and J by 5 bases, and 9 bases separated the two germline ends. Described time point: week 47, end of study. Each vaccine dose was 300 ug of mutant IDH1 20-mer peptide, with topical imiquimod. Details on this clone: Antigen unknown.

Sequencing was performed with immunoSEQ multiplex PCR; in TCRdb, only in-frame clones are kept and a portion is missing. The sample includes roughly 32,000 clones, roughly 90% of them seen just once. The sequences come from PBMCs, collected from a glioma patient whose treatment included an IDH1 peptide vaccine. This chain uses TRBV27 with TRBJ2-1; D might be TRBD1 (6 bases). The TCR originated in a man aged 40-55 years with glioma. CDR3 sequence: CASSSYRDNEQFF. The CDR3 nucleotides read TGTGCCAGCAGTTCCTACAGGGACAATGAGCAGTTCTTC.